Presented here are 20 T cell receptor beta chains from one specimen sequenced in a study of blood T cell repertoires in COVID-19. Libraries were prepared by immunoSEQ multiplex PCR; TCRdb keeps only in-frame clonotypes and omits some of them. This sample has 200,000 or so clones; 70% to 90% occur once, and the top ten carry 15% to 20%. The source material was peripheral blood. Receptors were obtained from a person in their 70s with COVID-19, enrolled during active disease.

V usage is TRBV27 and J usage is TRBJ2-1, with D tentatively TRBD2 (6 bases). The CDR3 has 15 residues. Germline V gene sequence: CDR1 MNHEY, CDR2 SMNVEV (reference sequence). V was shortened by 3 bases and J by 8 bases, with 17 bases between the two germline ends. The CDR3 DNA reads as TGTGCCAGCAGTTTGTGGAGGGAACGGCGGGATGAGCAGTTCTTC. This sequence encodes CASSLWRERRDEQFF.

This CDR3 reads CASVKGSPQETQYF. In nucleotides, the CDR3 is TGCGCCAGCGTCAAGGGGTCACCGCAAGAGACCCAGTACTTC. The chain carries TRBV5-1 and TRBJ2-5, with D maybe TRBD1 (5 bases). Trimming removed 7 bases at V and 2 bases at J, with 15 bases between. Germline CDR1 and CDR2: SGHRS and YFSETQ. The CDR3 loop spans 14 amino acids.

V usage is TRBV9 and J usage is TRBJ1-1; D perhaps matches TRBD1 (5 bases). Trimming removed 3 bases at V and 5 bases at J, with 14 bases between. Germline V gene data show CDR1 as SGDLS and CDR2 as YYNGEE. This CDR3 is 14 amino acids long. The DNA of the CDR3 is TGTGCCAGCAGCGCCTCAGGGATTTGGACTGAAGCTTTCTTT. This sequence encodes CASSASGIWTEAFF.

The rearrangement joins TRBV7-8 to TRBJ2-2, with 9 bases fitting TRBD1. V lost 5 bases, J lost 6 bases, and 4 bases stayed unmatched. CDR1 is SGHVS, CDR2 FQNEAQ, per germline. The CDR3 has 14 amino acids. CDR3 sequence: CASSEQGAAGELFF. Here the CDR3 DNA reads TGTGCCAGCAGCGAACAGGGGGCGGCCGGGGAGCTGTTTTTT.

The V call is TRBV2, the J call TRBJ2-2, with TRBD2 as a possible D gene (5 bases). V was pared by 9 bases and J by 0 bases, with 11 bases between. The germline V gene encodes CDR1 SNHLY and CDR2 FYNNEI. The CDR3 has 14 amino acids. The CDR3 reads CARRGSSNTGELFF. As DNA, the CDR3 is TGTGCCAGACGAGGGTCATCGAACACCGGGGAGCTGTTTTTT. The complete variable domain, with remaining parts taken from reference TRBV2 and TRBJ2-2, reads EPEVTQTPSHQVTQMGQEVILRCVPISNHLYFYWYRQILGQKVEFLVSFYNNEISEKSEIFDDQFSVERPDGSNFTLKIRSTKLEDSAMYFCARRGSSNTGELFFGEGSRLTVL.

This clone was picked up one time. The gene calls are TRBV4-3 and TRBJ1-2, with 7 bases matching TRBD1. V shed 1 base and J 0 bases; nucleotides not matched to a gene: 8. Germline assignment: CDR1 LGHNA and CDR2 YSLEER. The CDR3 totals 17 residues. The CDR3 DNA is TGCGCCAGCAGCCAAGGGCCTGGGACAGTATCTAACTATGGCTACACCTTC. Its protein is CASSQGPGTVSNYGYTF.

The chain recombines TRBV6-1 with TRBJ2-5; possible D gene TRBD1, 6 bases. Germline CDR1 MNHNS, CDR2 SASEGT. The CDR3 consists of 14 residues. The germline V and J ends were trimmed by 3 bases and 5 bases, with 13 bases remaining between them. The CDR3 nucleotides read TGTGCCAGCAGTGAGGGACATTCGGGGGAGACCCAGTACTTC. It translates to CASSEGHSGETQYF.

This chain connects TRBV20-1 to TRBJ2-3; 9 bases agree with TRBD2. The CDR3 is made up of 15 amino acids. Trimming removed 3 bases from V and 5 bases from J; junction bases left unmatched: 9. CDR1 is DFQATT and CDR2 is SNEGSKA in the germline V gene (reference sequence). The CDR3 region is CSASGLAGVLDTQYF. DNA for the CDR3: TGCAGTGCTAGTGGATTAGCGGGAGTTTTAGATACGCAGTATTTT.

This clone was detected only once. The rearrangement links TRBV27 to TRBJ2-5; possible D gene TRBD2, 5 bases. CDR3 size: 13 residues. Germline CDR1 MNHEY, CDR2 SMNVEV (reference sequence). The V end was cut by 2 bases, the J end by 4 bases, with 8 bases between. CDR3 in DNA: TGTGCCAGCAGTTTACTAGCCGGAGAGACCCAGTACTTC. Amino acids: CASSLLAGETQYF.

The genes are TRBV4-3 and TRBJ2-1, with 10 bases fitting TRBD2. This CDR3 is built from 15 residues. Germline V gene data show CDR1 as LGHNA and CDR2 as YSLEER. V was pared by 8 bases and J by 9 bases, with 13 bases of the junction left unmatched. The CDR3 nucleotides read TGCGCCAGCTCCGCGGTGGCTAGCGGGGGAACTGAGCAGTTCTTC. Translating gives CASSAVASGGTEQFF.

This chain joins TRBV5-1 and TRBJ2-5; D perhaps matches TRBD1 (6 bases). CDR1 SGHRS and CDR2 YFSETQ come from the germline V gene. The CDR3 is 15 amino acids. Trimming pared 4 bases from V and 4 bases from J, leaving 17 bases between. In DNA form, the CDR3 reads TGCGCCAGCAGCCCGAAAACACAGGGATTAGAGACCCAGTACTTC. It yields the protein CASSPKTQGLETQYF.

The J gene is TRBJ2-1, the V gene TRBV29-1, with a weak D call TRBD1 (6 bases). Germline V lookup: CDR1 SQVTM, CDR2 ANQGSEA. This CDR3 has 16 residues. Trimming took 6 bases from V and 6 from J, leaving 24 bases between them. The CDR3 region has the DNA TGCAGCGTGGATAGACCACAGGGTAGTATGTCCAATGAGCAGTTCTTC. Translated: CSVDRPQGSMSNEQFF.

V gene TRBV18 combines with J gene TRBJ2-7; 8 positions agree with TRBD2. The V gene's germline CDR1 is KGHSH and CDR2 LQKENI. Trimming at V came to 1 base and at J to 0 bases, leaving 5 bases not matched to a gene. The CDR3 runs to 16 residues. As DNA, the CDR3 is TGTGCCAGCTCACCACTGCAGCGGGGGCACTCCTACGAGCAGTACTTC. Amino acid sequence: CASSPLQRGHSYEQYF.

The V and J genes are TRBV28 and TRBJ2-5, with D perhaps TRBD2 (5 bases). CDR3 length: 15 residues. The V end lost 3 bases, the J end lost 4 bases, and 15 bases lay between the germline ends. Germline V lookup: CDR1 MDHEN, CDR2 SYDVKM. CDR3 sequence: CASSLSGRGRETQYF. The CDR3 DNA follows: TGTGCCAGCAGTTTGTCAGGCCGGGGAAGAGAGACCCAGTACTTC.

The chain joins TRBV5-8 to TRBJ2-3, with 9 bases aligning to TRBD2. J was trimmed by 4 bases and V by 0 bases; bases with no gene match: 6. Germline loops: CDR1 SGHTS, CDR2 YDEGEE. This CDR3 is 16 amino acids long. CDR3 amino acids: CASSLGAGGPSDTQYF. The CDR3 region has the DNA TGTGCCAGCAGCTTGGGGGCGGGAGGGCCCTCAGATACGCAGTATTTT.

This chain links TRBV5-6 with TRBJ1-2; D gene unclear. The germline V gene encodes CDR1 SGHDT and CDR2 YYEEEE. The CDR3 sequence is 15 residues long. Trimming left V 4 bases short and J 7 bases short, with 20 bases between. DNA for the CDR3: TGTGCCAGCAGCGGGGAGGAATTCCCCGCTGGTGGCTACACCTTC. It specifies CASSGEEFPAGGYTF.

The rearrangement links TRBV11-1 to TRBJ2-1; perhaps TRBD1 as D (5 bases). Trimming took off 3 bases at V and 7 bases at J, with 10 bases between the two ends. CDR1 and CDR2 (germline): SGHAT, FQDESV (reference sequence). The CDR3 is 13 amino acids. CDR3 in amino acids: CASSLQGWNEQFF. In DNA, the CDR3 is TGTGCCAGCAGCTTGCAGGGTTGGAATGAGCAGTTCTTC.

V gene TRBV7-8 combines with J gene TRBJ1-1; the D gene is possibly TRBD1 (6 bases). CDR1 and CDR2 (germline): SGHVS, FQNEAQ. The CDR3 length is 14 residues. Trimming stripped 3 bases from V and 1 base from J, with 9 bases between. The CDR3 spells CASSLGARNTEAFF. In DNA, the CDR3 is TGTGCCAGCAGCTTGGGGGCGAGGAACACTGAAGCTTTCTTT.

The chain joins TRBV30 to TRBJ1-1, with 9 bases aligning to TRBD1. The germline CDR1 and CDR2 sequences are GTSNPN and SVGIG (reference sequence). V lost 5 bases, J lost 1 base, and 2 bases stayed unmatched. The CDR3 spans 13 residues. CDR3 amino acids: CAWGTGRNTEAFF. CDR3 coding DNA: TGTGCCTGGGGGACAGGGAGGAACACTGAAGCTTTCTTT.

This chain uses TRBV7-8 with TRBJ2-1; TRBD2 aligns across 8 bases. This CDR3 has 17 residues. CDR1 is SGHVS and CDR2 is FQNEAQ in the germline V gene. The V and J ends lost 3 bases and 0 bases, in that order; junction bases with no gene match: 7. The CDR3 DNA is TGTGCCAGCAGCTTGCGGGGGGATGTAAGCTCCTACAATGAGCAGTTCTTC. It codes for CASSLRGDVSSYNEQFF. Variable domain in full (rest from reference TRBV7-8 and TRBJ2-1): GAGVSQSPRYKVAKRGQDVALRCDPISGHVSLFWYQQALGQGPEFLTYFQNEAQLDKSGLPSDRFFAERPEGSVSTLKIQRTQQEDSAVYLCASSLRGDVSSYNEQFFGPGTRLTVL.